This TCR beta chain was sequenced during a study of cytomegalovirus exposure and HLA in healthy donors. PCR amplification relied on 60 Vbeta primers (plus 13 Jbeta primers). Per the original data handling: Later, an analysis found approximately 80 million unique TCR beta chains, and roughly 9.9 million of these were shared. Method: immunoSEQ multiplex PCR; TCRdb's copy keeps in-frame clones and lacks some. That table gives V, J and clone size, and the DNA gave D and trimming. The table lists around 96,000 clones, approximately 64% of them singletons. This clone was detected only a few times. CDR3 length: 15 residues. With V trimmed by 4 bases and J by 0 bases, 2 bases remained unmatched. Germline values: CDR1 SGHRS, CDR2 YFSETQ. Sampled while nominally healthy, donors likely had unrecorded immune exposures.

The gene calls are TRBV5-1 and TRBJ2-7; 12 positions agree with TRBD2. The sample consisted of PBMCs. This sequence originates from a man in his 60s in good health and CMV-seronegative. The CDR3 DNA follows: TGCGCCAGCAGCCCACTAGCGGGGGGCTCCTACGAGCAGTACTTC. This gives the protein CASSPLAGGSYEQYF.